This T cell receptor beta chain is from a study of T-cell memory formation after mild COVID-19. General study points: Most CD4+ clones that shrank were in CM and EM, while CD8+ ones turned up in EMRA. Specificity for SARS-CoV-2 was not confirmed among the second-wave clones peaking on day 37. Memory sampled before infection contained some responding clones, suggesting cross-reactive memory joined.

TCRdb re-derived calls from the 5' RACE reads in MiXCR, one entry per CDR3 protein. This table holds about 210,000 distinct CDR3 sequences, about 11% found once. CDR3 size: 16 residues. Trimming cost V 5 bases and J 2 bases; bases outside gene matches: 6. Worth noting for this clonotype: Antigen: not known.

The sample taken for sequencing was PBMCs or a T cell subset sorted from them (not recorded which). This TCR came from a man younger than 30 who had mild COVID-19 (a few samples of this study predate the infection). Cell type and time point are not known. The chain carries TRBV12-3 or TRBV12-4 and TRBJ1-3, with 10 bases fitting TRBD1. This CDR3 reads CASSRDRGSTGNTIYF. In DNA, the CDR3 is TGTGCCAGCAGTCGGGACAGGGGATCGACTGGAAACACCATATATTTT.